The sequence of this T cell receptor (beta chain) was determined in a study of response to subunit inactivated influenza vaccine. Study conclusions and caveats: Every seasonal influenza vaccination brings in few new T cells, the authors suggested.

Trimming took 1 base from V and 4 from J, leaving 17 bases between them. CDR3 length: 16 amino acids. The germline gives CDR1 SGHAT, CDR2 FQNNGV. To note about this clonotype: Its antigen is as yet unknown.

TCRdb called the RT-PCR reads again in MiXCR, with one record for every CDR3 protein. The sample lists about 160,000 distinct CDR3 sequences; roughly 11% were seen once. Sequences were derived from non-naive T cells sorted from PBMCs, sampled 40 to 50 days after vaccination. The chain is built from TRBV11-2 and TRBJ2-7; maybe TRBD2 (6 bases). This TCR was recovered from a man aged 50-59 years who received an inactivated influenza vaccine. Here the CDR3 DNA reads TGTGCCAGCAGCTTAGGGGGCCCAGCGGGTTTTTACGAGCAGTACTTC. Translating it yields CASSLGGPAGFYEQYF.